This T cell receptor beta chain was found in a study of metastatic and nonmetastatic thyroid tumors. On the study more broadly: Malignant and benign thyroid patients had repertoires compared in peripheral blood and tumor or nodule tissue.

Until they underwent thyroid surgery, no patient had received any treatment. TCRdb reprocessed the PCR reads via MiXCR. This table has about 18,000 clones, 34% appearing once. Whole-study results and caveats: In both blood and tumor samples, TCR beta diversity was reported significantly higher for malignant than benign nodules.

Within the sample, this clone is medium-sized. What it binds is unknown. The CDR3 contains 16 residues. In germline, CDR1 is KGHDR, CDR2 SFDVKD. Trimming took off 2 bases at V and 4 bases at J, with 16 bases between the two ends. The chain employs TRBV24-1 and TRBJ2-5; D is perhaps TRBD2 (5 bases). The sequence was obtained from a female donor with papillary thyroid cancer or a benign thyroid nodule (not recorded which). Some clones in this sample may be carry-over from other donors' samples. The specimen was tumor tissue. The chain's CDR3 is CATSDSTGNAGETQYF. The CDR3 DNA sequence: TGTGCCACCAGTGATTCTACCGGGAACGCGGGAGAGACCCAGTACTTC.